The source of this TCR beta chain is a study of control samples from healthy donors and cancer patients (dated by TCRdb to the early 2020s). Preparation of the library involved the immunoSEQ multiplex PCR assay. TCRdb re-hosts the immuneACCESS table, in-frame sequences only. Its copies lack some clones; in the studies checked, an unresolved V gene accounts for under half of them, and the cause for the rest is not known. Within this sample are about 80,000 clones, with 70% to 90% of them counted one time only. The ten largest clones represent more than 5% of the sample. V has 11 bases trimmed and J has 0 bases trimmed; junction bases matching no gene number 5. Reading the germline V gene gives CDR1 SNHLY and CDR2 FYNNEI. The CDR3, from cysteine to phenylalanine, totals 14 residues. Only the CDR3 DNA is retained, 42 bases long and in frame from the first base. On this clone itself: Its antigen is not yet known. Base quality data are lacking; no much larger clone is found one base away.

This sequence uses TRBV2 and TRBJ2-3; the central 10 bases match TRBD2. This TCR was recovered from a woman in her 50s in good health. The material sequenced was blood. The DNA sequence follows: TGTGCCGGCACTAGCGGGGATAGCACAGATACGCAGTATTTT. The translation is CAGTSGDSTDTQYF.